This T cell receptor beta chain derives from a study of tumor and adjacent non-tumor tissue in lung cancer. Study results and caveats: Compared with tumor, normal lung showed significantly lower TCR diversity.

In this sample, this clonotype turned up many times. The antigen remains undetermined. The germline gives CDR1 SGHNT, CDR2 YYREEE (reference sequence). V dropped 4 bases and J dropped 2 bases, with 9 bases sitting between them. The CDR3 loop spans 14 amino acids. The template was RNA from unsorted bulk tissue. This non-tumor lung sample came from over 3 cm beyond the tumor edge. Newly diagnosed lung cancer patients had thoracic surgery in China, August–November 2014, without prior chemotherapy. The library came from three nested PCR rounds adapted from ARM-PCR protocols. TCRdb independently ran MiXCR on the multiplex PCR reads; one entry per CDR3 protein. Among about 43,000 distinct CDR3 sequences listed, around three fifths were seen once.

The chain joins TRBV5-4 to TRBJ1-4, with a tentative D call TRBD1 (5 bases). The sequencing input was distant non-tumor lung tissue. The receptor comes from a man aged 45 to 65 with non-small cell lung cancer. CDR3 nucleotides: TGTGCCAGCAGCCCGGGACTGACTAATGAAAAACTGTTTTTT. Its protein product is CASSPGLTNEKLFF.